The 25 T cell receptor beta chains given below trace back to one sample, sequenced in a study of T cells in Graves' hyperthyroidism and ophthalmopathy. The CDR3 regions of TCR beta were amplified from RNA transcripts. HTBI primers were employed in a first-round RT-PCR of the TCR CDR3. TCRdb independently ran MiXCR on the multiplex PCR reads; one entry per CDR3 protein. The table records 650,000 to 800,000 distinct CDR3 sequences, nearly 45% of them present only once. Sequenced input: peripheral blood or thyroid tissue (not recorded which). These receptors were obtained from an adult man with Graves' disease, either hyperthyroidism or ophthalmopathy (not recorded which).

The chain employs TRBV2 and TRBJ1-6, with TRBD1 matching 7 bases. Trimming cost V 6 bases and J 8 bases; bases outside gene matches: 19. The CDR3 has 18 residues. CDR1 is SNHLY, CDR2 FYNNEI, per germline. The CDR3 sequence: CASRGQTGLLRAHSPLHF. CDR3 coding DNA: TGTGCCAGCAGAGGACAGACAGGGCTGTTGAGGGCCCATTCACCCCTCCACTTT.

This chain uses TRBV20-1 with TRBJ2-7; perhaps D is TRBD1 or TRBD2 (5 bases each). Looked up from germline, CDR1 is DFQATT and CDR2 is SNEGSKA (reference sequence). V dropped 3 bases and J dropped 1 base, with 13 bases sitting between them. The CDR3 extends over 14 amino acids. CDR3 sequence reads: CSASRDARSYEQYF. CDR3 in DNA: TGCAGTGCTAGTAGGGACGCAAGATCCTACGAGCAGTACTTC.

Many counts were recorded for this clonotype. The CDR3 protein is CASSDRGGVQPQHF. DNA of the CDR3: TGTGCCAGCAGCGACAGGGGCGGGGTCCAGCCCCAGCATTTT. The V and J genes are TRBV12-3 or TRBV12-4 and TRBJ1-5, with 8 bases matching TRBD1. CDR3 length equals 14 residues. V was clipped by 6 bases and J by 7 bases; unmatched bases: 8.

CDR3 in amino acids: CASSSTSIQETQYF. CDR3 in DNA: TGCGCCAGCAGTTCTACGAGTATACAAGAGACCCAGTACTTC. The J gene is TRBJ2-5, the V gene TRBV10-2; the D is unclear. In germline, CDR1 is WSHSY, CDR2 SAAADI. The V gene lost 5 bases and the J gene lost 2 bases, with 12 bases spanning the gap. This CDR3 comprises 14 residues.

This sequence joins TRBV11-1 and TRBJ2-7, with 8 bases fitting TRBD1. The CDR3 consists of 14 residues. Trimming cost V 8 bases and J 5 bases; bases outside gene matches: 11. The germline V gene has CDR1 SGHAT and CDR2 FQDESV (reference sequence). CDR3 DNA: TGTGCCAGCTCACCTTTGGACAGGGCGCACGAGCAGTACTTC. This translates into CASSPLDRAHEQYF.

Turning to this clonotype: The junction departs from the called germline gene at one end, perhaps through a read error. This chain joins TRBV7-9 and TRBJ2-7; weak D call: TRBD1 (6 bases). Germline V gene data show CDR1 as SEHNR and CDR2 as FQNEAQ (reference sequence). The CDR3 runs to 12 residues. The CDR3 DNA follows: TGTGCCAGCAGCTGGGGGCAGTACGAGCAGCACTTC. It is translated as CASSWGQYEQHF.

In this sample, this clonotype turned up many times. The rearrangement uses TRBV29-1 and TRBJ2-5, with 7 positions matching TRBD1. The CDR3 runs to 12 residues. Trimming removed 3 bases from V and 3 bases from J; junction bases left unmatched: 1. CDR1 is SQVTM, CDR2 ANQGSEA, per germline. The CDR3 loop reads CSVDTGEETQYF. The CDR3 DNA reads TGCAGCGTTGATACAGGGGAAGAGACCCAGTACTTC.

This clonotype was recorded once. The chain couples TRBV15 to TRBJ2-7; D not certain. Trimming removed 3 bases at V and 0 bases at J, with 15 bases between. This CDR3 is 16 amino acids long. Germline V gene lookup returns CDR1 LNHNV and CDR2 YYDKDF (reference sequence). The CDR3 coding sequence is TGTGCCACCAGCAGTGAAACGGTATGGGTCTCCTACGAGCAGTACTTC. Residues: CATSSETVWVSYEQYF.

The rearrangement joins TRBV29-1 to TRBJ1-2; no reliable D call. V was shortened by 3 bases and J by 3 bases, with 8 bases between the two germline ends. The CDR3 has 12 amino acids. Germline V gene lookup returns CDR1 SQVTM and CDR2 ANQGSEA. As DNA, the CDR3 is TGCAGCGTTGACCCTTGGGACTATGGCTACACCTTC. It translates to CSVDPWDYGYTF. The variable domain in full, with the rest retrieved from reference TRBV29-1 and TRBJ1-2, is SAVISQKPSRDICQRGTSLTIQCQVDSQVTMMFWYRQQPGQSLTLIATANQGSEATYESGFVIDKFPISRPNLTFSTLTVSNMSPEDSSIYLCSVDPWDYGYTFGSGTRLTVV.

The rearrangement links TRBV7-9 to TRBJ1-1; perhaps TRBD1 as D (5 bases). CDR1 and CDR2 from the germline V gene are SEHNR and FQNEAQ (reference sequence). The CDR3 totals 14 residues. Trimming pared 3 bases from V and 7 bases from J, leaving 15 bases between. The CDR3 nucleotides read TGTGCCAGCAGCTTGGACACCAGGATAGTTGAAGCTTTCTTT. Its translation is CASSLDTRIVEAFF.

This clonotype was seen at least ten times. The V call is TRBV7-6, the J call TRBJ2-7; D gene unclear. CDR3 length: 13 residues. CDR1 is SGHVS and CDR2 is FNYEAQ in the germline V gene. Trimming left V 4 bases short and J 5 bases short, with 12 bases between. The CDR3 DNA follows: TGTGCCAGCAGCTACTCGTTCTTCCACGAGCAGTACTTC. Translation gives CASSYSFFHEQYF. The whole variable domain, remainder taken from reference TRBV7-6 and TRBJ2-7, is GAGVSQSPRYKVTKRGQDVALRCDPISGHVSLYWYRQALGQGPEFLTYFNYEAQQDKSGLPNDRFSAERPEGSISTLTIQRTEQRDSAMYRCASSYSFFHEQYFGPGTRLTVT.

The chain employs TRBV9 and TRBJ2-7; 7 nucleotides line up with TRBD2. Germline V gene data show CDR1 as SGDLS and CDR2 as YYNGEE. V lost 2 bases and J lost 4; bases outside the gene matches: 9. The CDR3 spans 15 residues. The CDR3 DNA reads TGTGCCAGCAGCGTGTCTTCTAGCGGTCTATACGAGCAGTACTTC. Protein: CASSVSSSGLYEQYF. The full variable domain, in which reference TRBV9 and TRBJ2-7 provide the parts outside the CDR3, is DSGVTQTPKHLITATGQRVTLRCSPRSGDLSVYWYQQSLDQGLQFLIQYYNGEERAKGNILERFSAQQFPDLHSELNLSSLELGDSALYFCASSVSSSGLYEQYFGPGTRLTVT.

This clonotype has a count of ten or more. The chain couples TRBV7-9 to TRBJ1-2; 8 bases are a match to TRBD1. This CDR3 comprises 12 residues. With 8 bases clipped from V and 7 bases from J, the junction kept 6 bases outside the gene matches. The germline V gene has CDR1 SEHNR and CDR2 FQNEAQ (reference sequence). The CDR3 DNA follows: TGTGCCAGCGGGCAGGGGGCCTCTGGCTACACCTTC. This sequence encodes CASGQGASGYTF.

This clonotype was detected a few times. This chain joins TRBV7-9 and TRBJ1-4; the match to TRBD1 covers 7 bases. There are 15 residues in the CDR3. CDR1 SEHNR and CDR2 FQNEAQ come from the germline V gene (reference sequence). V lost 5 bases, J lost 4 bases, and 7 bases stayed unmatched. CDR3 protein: CASSRGGQLNEKLFF. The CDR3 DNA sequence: TGTGCCAGCAGCAGGGGGGGACAGCTTAATGAAAAACTGTTTTTT.

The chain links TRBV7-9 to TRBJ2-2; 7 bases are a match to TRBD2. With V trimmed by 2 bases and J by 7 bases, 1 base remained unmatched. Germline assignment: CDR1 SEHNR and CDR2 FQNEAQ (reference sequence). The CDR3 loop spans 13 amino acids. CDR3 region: CASSLRTSGELFF. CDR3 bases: TGTGCCAGCAGCTTAAGGACTAGCGGGGAGCTGTTTTTT.

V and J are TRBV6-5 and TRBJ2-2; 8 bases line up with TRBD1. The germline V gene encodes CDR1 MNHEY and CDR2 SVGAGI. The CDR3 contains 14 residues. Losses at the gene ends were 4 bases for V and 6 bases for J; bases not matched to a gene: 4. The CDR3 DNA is TGTGCCAGCAGTTCCCAGGGGGCTGCCGGGGAGCTGTTTTTT. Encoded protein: CASSSQGAAGELFF.

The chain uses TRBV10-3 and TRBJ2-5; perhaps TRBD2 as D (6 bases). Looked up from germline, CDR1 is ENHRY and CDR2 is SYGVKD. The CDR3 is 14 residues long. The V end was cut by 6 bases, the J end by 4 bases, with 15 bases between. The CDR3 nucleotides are TGTGCCATCAGCGTTGAAGGAGGGGTAGAGACCCAGTACTTC. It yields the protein CAISVEGGVETQYF.

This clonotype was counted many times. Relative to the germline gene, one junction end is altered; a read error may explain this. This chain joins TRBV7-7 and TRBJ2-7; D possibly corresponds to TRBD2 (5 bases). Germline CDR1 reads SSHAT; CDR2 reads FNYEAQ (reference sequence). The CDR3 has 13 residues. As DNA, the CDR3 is TGTGCTAGCAGCTTAGCGTTGGCAGCAGAGCAGTACTTC. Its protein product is CASSLALAAEQYF.

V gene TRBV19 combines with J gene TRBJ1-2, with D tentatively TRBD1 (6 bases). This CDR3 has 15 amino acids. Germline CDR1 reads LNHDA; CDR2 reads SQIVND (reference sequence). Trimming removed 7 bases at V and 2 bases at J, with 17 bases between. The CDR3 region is CASKEGGATNYGYTF. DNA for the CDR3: TGTGCCAGTAAGGAGGGGGGAGCCACCAACTATGGCTACACCTTC.

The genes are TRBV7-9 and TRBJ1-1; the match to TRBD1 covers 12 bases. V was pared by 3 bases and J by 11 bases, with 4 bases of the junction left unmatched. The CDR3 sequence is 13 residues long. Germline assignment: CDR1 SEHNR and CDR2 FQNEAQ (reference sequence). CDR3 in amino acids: CASSFRDRGLAFF. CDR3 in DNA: TGTGCCAGCAGCTTCCGGGACAGGGGGCTGGCTTTCTTT.

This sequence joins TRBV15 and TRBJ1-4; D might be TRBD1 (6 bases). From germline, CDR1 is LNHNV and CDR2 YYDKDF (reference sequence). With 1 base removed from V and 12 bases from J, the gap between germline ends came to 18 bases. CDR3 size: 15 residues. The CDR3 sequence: CATSRGGGGIGELFF. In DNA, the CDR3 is TGTGCCACCAGCAGAGGCGGGGGCGGAATTGGTGAACTGTTTTTT.

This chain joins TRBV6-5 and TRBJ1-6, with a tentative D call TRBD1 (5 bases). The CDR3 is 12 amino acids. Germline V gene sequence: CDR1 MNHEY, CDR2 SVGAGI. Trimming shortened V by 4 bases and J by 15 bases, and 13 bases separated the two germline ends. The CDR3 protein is CASSSRGRILHF. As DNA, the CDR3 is TGTGCCAGCAGTTCTCGGGGCCGGATCCTCCACTTT.

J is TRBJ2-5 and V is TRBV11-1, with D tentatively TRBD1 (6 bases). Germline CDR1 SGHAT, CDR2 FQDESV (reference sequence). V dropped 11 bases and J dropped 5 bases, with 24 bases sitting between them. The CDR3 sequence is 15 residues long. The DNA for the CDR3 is TGTGCCTGGAGCCTAGAGGGACACGGCGAGGAGACCCAGTACTTC. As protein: CAWSLEGHGEETQYF.

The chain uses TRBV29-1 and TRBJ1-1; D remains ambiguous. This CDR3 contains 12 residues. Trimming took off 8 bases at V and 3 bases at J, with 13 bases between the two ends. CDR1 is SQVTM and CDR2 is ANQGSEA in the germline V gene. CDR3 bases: TGCAGCTTCACGTCGCAGGACACTGAAGCTTTCTTT. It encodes CSFTSQDTEAFF.

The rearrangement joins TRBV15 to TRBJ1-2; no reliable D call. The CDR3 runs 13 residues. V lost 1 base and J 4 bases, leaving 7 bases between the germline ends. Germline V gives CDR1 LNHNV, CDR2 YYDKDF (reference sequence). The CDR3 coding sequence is TGTGCCACCAGCAGAGGGGCTAGCTATGGCTACACCTTC. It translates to CATSRGASYGYTF.